This T cell receptor beta chain was sequenced during a study of shared T cell receptors in the human thymus. TCRdb keeps only in-frame clones here, not all; method: immunoSEQ multiplex PCR. Here the sample spans about 380,000 clones, 95% being singletons. Germline loops: CDR1 MNHNS, CDR2 SASEGT. Trimming left V 3 bases short and J 3 bases short, with 14 bases between. The CDR3 consists of 16 residues. This TCR came from a human donor. The chain carries TRBV6-1 and TRBJ2-2; no reliable D call. The sample consisted of thymocytes. CDR3 nucleotides: TGTGCCAGCAGTGAGCCGGGCAGAAGCGACACCGGGGAGCTGTTTTTT. Its translation is CASSEPGRSDTGELFF.